A selection of T cell receptor beta chains follows, all from one sample in a study of blood T cells in healthy people across ages. MiXCR, run by TCRdb on the 5' RACE reads, gives a single entry per CDR3 protein. The data show about 1.1 million distinct CDR3 sequences, roughly two fifths seen once. The sequencing input was blood. The source of these receptors is a man aged 18 to 30 in good health. Each CDR3 is given with its conserved first and last residue. The D gene is left open where the match is weak.

d_call: NA; v_call: TRBV6-1; j_call: TRBJ2-1; cdr3_aa: CASSDAPTYNEQFF
d_call: NA; v_call: TRBV18; j_call: TRBJ2-2; cdr3_aa: CASSPYGQFGSTGELFF
d_call: NA; v_call: TRBV19; j_call: TRBJ1-5; cdr3_aa: CASSKSGVGNQPQHF
d_call: NA; v_call: TRBV6-2/TRBV6-3; j_call: TRBJ2-1; cdr3_aa: CASSIRTGRAQFF
d_call: NA; v_call: TRBV4-1; j_call: TRBJ2-7; cdr3_aa: CASSQVATYEQYF
d_call: NA; v_call: TRBV7-3; j_call: TRBJ1-1; cdr3_aa: CASSAGSGLGTEAFF
d_call: NA; v_call: TRBV6-1; j_call: TRBJ2-1; cdr3_aa: CASSDAPSSYNEQFF
d_call: NA; v_call: TRBV4-2; j_call: TRBJ1-4; cdr3_aa: CASSPGRGPRNEKLFF
d_call: TRBD1; v_call: TRBV10-3; j_call: TRBJ1-6; cdr3_aa: CAIGGQGDSPLHF
d_call: TRBD2; v_call: TRBV5-1; j_call: TRBJ2-3; cdr3_aa: CASSSGLAVDTQYF
d_call: NA; v_call: TRBV27; j_call: TRBJ1-2; cdr3_aa: CASSLSPTGPYTF
d_call: NA; v_call: TRBV20-1; j_call: TRBJ1-1; cdr3_aa: CSGNLNTEAFF
d_call: TRBD1; v_call: TRBV20-1; j_call: TRBJ2-1; cdr3_aa: CSARDRTGGQETQFF
d_call: NA; v_call: TRBV20-1; j_call: TRBJ1-3; cdr3_aa: CSARDPGGPSGNTIYF
d_call: TRBD2; v_call: TRBV9; j_call: TRBJ2-1; cdr3_aa: CASSPGGTSGYNEQFF
d_call: TRBD1; v_call: TRBV5-4; j_call: TRBJ1-4; cdr3_aa: CASSERTGGEKLFF
d_call: NA; v_call: TRBV7-8; j_call: TRBJ2-7; cdr3_aa: CASSLAPGTSYEQYF
d_call: TRBD2; v_call: TRBV9; j_call: TRBJ2-3; cdr3_aa: CASSTRTSGGINTDTQYF
d_call: TRBD2; v_call: TRBV20-1; j_call: TRBJ2-7; cdr3_aa: CSARVARGIVEQYF
d_call: TRBD2; v_call: TRBV9; j_call: TRBJ2-1; cdr3_aa: CASSGTSGSYNEQFF
d_call: NA; v_call: TRBV25-1; j_call: TRBJ2-7; cdr3_aa: CASSEWWQVYEQYF
d_call: TRBD2; v_call: TRBV4-3; j_call: TRBJ2-3; cdr3_aa: CASSQDSLAGKGDTDTQYF
d_call: NA; v_call: TRBV4-2; j_call: TRBJ1-4; cdr3_aa: CASSQEDRRITNEKLFF
d_call: TRBD1; v_call: TRBV7-2; j_call: TRBJ2-5; cdr3_aa: CASSVGGTEETQYF
d_call: TRBD1; v_call: TRBV4-2; j_call: TRBJ2-1; cdr3_aa: CASSQEGTGTGNNEQFF
d_call: NA; v_call: TRBV7-8; j_call: TRBJ1-2; cdr3_aa: CASSSGLIYGYTF
d_call: TRBD1; v_call: TRBV6-2/TRBV6-3; j_call: TRBJ2-1; cdr3_aa: CASSWTGIEQFF
d_call: NA; v_call: TRBV5-1; j_call: TRBJ2-1; cdr3_aa: CASSLWRSTHEQFF
d_call: NA; v_call: TRBV30; j_call: TRBJ2-2; cdr3_aa: CAWSVLWPGELFF
d_call: NA; v_call: TRBV6-2/TRBV6-3; j_call: TRBJ2-1; cdr3_aa: CASSSRENSYNEQFF
d_call: NA; v_call: TRBV7-2; j_call: TRBJ1-5; cdr3_aa: CASSLVGNQPQHF
d_call: NA; v_call: TRBV4-3; j_call: TRBJ2-2; cdr3_aa: CASSQEGADSTGELFF
d_call: NA; v_call: TRBV6-5; j_call: TRBJ1-1; cdr3_aa: CASSRVWGTEAFF
d_call: NA; v_call: TRBV3-1; j_call: TRBJ2-3; cdr3_aa: CASSQGLTGGTDTQYF
d_call: NA; v_call: TRBV29-1; j_call: TRBJ2-3; cdr3_aa: CSVRVRADTQYF
d_call: TRBD1; v_call: TRBV12-3/TRBV12-4; j_call: TRBJ1-2; cdr3_aa: CASSRTGEFYGYTF
d_call: NA; v_call: TRBV20-1; j_call: TRBJ2-2; cdr3_aa: CSASMGPPNTGELFF
d_call: NA; v_call: TRBV9; j_call: TRBJ1-1; cdr3_aa: CASSVVDGEFGTEAFF
d_call: TRBD2; v_call: TRBV20-1; j_call: TRBJ2-1; cdr3_aa: CSARDRTSGGALEFF
d_call: NA; v_call: TRBV6-5; j_call: TRBJ2-5; cdr3_aa: CASSTWPNEQYF
d_call: TRBD2; v_call: TRBV12-3/TRBV12-4; j_call: TRBJ2-3; cdr3_aa: CASSPNSGDGDTQYF
d_call: TRBD2; v_call: TRBV9; j_call: TRBJ2-1; cdr3_aa: CASSVASGGLNEQFF